Listed below are T cell receptor beta chains from one sample, sequenced in a study of Tregs in tolerant kidney transplant recipients. The protocol was immunoSEQ multiplex PCR, while the TCRdb copy is restricted to in-frame clones and leaves out a portion. The table has around 230,000 clones, about four fifths seen once; the top ten hold less than 0.75%. Material for sequencing was CD4+ T cells from blood. The source of these receptors is a human donor in good health. Each CDR3 is given with its conserved first and last residue. D genes are given only for firm matches. Clone size appears in some rows only: once, few, many, or a class for an expanded clone.

d_call clone_size j_call v_call cdr3_nt cdr3_aa
NA NA TRBJ1-4 TRBV12-5 TGTGCTAGTGGTTTGTGGCCCACTAATGAAAAACTGTTTTTT CASGLWPTNEKLFF
NA once TRBJ1-1 TRBV28 TGTGCCAGCAGCCCCTCCCATACGAACTTGGGAGCTTTCTTT CASSPSHTNLGAFF
NA NA TRBJ1-5 TRBV2 TGTGCCAGCAGACCCGACAGGTATAGCAATCAGCCCCAGCATTTT CASRPDRYSNQPQHF
NA once TRBJ2-7 TRBV6-1 TGTGCCAGCAGTTCGGGGGACAGCAGACACGAGCAGTACTTC CASSSGDSRHEQYF
NA NA TRBJ2-1 TRBV6-5 TGTGCCACCAGTGAATCCAGGGGTCGCAATGAGCAGTTCTTC CATSESRGRNEQFF
NA NA TRBJ1-3 TRBV6-6 TGTGCCAGCAGACGCGACAGCTCTGGAAACACCATATATTTT CASRRDSSGNTIYF
NA NA TRBJ1-5 TRBV19 TGTGCCAGTACTCCATCAGGGGAGGGGCCCCAGCATTTT CASTPSGEGPQHF
NA NA TRBJ2-7 TRBV4-2 TGTGCCAGCAGCCAAGGGTCGGGCCACTCCTACGAGCAGTACTTC CASSQGSGHSYEQYF
TRBD2 NA TRBJ2-3 TRBV4-2 TGTGCCAGCAGCCAAGGGGACTACACAGATACGCAGTATTTT CASSQGDYTDTQYF
TRBD1 NA TRBJ1-1 TRBV18 TGTGCCAGCTCACCGGGACAGTTGAACACTGAAGCTTTCTTT CASSPGQLNTEAFF
NA NA TRBJ1-6 TRBV4-1 TGCGCCAGCAGCCAAGTAGGGCCTTTAGGAGGGTCACCCCTCCACTTT CASSQVGPLGGSPLHF
NA NA TRBJ2-2 TRBV6-6 TGTGCCAGCACGGGCACCGGGGAGCTGTTTTTT CASTGTGELFF
NA NA TRBJ2-7 TRBV27 TGTGCCAGCAGTTCCCGGCGGATCTCCTACGAGCAGTACTTC CASSSRRISYEQYF
TRBD2 NA TRBJ2-1 TRBV6-1 TGTGCCAGCAGTGAAGCGGCCGGGACTAGCGGGTACAATGAGCAGTTCTTC CASSEAAGTSGYNEQFF
NA NA TRBJ2-5 TRBV5-1 TGCGCCAGCAGCTTTACGGGAGAAGAGACCCAGTACTTC CASSFTGEETQYF
TRBD2 NA TRBJ2-3 TRBV5-6 TGTGCCAGCAGTTCCCTAGCGGGGGCGGGAGATACGCAGTATTTT CASSSLAGAGDTQYF